This entry describes one T cell receptor (beta chain). Its target is unknown. This record comes from a study of cytomegalovirus exposure and HLA in healthy donors. Regarding the study as a whole: HLA allele associations emerged for around 15,000 TCR beta sequences in a later analysis, at 0.05 false discovery rate. Most of the TCR beta V segments (in an earlier analysis) were productive either about 90% or about 30% of the time.

The CDR3 has 15 amino acids. Per the germline V gene, CDR1 is SGHNT and CDR2 is YYREEE (reference sequence). V lost 2 bases, J lost 4 bases, and 15 bases lay in between. Amplification used 60 Vbeta primers and 13 Jbeta primers. TCRdb's copy holds only in-frame clones and misses some; the assay was immunoSEQ multiplex PCR. The sample has about 140,000 clones, around 68% seen once. The receptor was derived from a man aged 25-45 years in good health and CMV-seropositive. The V call is TRBV5-4, the J call TRBJ1-2; D unclear. Sequences were obtained from PBMCs. The CDR3 loop is CASSLGPRDGYGYTF. The CDR3 coding sequence is TGTGCCAGCAGCTTAGGCCCACGGGATGGCTATGGCTACACCTTC. The full variable domain, rest sourced from reference TRBV5-4 and TRBJ1-2, is ETGVTQSPTHLIKTRGQQVTLRCSSQSGHNTVSWYQQALGQGPQFIFQYYREEENGRGNFPPRFSGLQFPNYSSELNVNALELDDSALYLCASSLGPRDGYGYTFGSGTRLTVV.